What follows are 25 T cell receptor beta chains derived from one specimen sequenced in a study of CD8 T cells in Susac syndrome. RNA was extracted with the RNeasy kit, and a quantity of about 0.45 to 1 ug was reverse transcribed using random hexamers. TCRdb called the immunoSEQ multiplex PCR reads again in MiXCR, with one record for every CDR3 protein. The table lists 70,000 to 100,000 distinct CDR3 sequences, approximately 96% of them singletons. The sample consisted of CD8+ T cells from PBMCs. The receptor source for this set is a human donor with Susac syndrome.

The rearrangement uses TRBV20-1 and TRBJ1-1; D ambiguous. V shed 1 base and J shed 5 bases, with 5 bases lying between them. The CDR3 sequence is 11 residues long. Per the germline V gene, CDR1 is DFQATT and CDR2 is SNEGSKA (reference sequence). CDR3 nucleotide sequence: TGCAGTGCTAGAGCAGAGACTGAAGCTTTCTTT. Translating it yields CSARAETEAFF.

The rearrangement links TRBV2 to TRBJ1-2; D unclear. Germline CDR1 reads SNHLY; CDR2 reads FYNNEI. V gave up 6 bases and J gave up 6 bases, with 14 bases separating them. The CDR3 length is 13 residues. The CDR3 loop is CASSGIPKNGYTF. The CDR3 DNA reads TGTGCCAGCAGCGGGATCCCAAAGAATGGCTACACCTTC.

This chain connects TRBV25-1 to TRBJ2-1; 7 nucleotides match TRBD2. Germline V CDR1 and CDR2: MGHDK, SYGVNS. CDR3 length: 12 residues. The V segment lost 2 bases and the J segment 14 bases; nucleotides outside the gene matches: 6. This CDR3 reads CASSEVEGREFF. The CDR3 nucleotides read TGTGCCAGCAGTGAAGTGGAGGGGAGGGAGTTCTTC.

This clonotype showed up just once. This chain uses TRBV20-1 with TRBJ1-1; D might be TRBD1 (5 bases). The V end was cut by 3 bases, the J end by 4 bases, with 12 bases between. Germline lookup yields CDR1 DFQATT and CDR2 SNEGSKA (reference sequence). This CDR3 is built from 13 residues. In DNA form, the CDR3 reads TGCAGTGCTAGTACAGGAAAGACCACTGAAGCTTTCTTT. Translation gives CSASTGKTTEAFF.

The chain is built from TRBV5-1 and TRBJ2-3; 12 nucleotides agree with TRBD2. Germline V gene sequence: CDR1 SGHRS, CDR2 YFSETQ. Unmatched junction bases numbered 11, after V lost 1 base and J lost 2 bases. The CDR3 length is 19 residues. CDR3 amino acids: CASSLISTSGGPYTDTQYF. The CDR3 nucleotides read TGCGCCAGCAGCTTGATCAGCACTAGCGGGGGGCCTTACACAGATACGCAGTATTTT.

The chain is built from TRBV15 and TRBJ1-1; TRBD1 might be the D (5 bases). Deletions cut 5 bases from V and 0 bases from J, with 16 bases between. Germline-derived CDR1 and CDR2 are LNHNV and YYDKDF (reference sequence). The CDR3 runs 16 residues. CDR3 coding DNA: TGTGCCACCAGCTCCGGACACCCCGCAATGAACACTGAAGCTTTCTTT. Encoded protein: CATSSGHPAMNTEAFF.

The CDR3 sequence: CASSQDSGREAFF. The CDR3 DNA reads as TGCGCCAGCAGCCAAGATTCGGGACGGGAAGCTTTCTTT. This sequence joins TRBV4-3 and TRBJ1-1; weak D call: TRBD1 (5 bases). CDR1 LGHNA and CDR2 YSLEER come from the germline V gene. The CDR3 is 13 residues long. Trimming stripped 0 bases from V and 8 bases from J, with 10 bases between.

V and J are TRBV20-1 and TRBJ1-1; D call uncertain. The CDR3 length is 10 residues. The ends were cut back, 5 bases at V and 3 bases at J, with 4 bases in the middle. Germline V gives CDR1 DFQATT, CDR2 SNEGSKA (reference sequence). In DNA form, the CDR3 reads TGCAGTGCTCGGGACACTGAAGCTTTCTTT. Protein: CSARDTEAFF.

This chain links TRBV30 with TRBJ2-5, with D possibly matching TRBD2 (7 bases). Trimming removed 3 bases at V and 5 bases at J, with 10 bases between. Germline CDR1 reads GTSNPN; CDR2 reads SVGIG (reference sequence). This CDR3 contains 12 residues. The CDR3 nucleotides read TGTGCCTGGAGGGGAGGGGGGGAGACCCAGTACTTC. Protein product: CAWRGGGETQYF.

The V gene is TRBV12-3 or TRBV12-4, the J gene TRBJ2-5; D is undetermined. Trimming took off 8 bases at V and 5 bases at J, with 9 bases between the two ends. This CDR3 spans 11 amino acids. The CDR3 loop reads CASGYWETQYF. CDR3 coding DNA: TGTGCCAGCGGATACTGGGAGACCCAGTACTTC.

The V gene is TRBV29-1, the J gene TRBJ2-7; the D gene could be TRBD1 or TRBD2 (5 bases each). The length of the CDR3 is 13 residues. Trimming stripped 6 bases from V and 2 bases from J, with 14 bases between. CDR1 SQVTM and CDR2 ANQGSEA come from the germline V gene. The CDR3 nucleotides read TGCAGCGTCACGCCGGGACCCACCTACGAGCAGTACTTC. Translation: CSVTPGPTYEQYF.

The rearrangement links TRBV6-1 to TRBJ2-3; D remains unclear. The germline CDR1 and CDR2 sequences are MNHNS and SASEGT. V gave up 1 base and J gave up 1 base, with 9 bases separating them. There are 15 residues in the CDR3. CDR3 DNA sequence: TGTGCCAGCAGTGAAGTAGGCTCCCGCACAGATACGCAGTATTTT. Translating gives CASSEVGSRTDTQYF.

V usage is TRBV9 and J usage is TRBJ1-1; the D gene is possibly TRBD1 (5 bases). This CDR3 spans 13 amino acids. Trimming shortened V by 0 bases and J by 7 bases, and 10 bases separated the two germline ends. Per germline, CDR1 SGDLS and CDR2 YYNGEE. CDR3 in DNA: TGTGCCAGCAGCGTAGGGGGGGTGAATGAAGCTTTCTTT. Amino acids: CASSVGGVNEAFF.

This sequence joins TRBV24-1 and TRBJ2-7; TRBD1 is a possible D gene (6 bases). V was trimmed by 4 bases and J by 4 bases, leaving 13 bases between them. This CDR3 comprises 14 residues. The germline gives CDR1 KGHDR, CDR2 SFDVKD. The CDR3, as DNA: TGTGCCACCAGTGAGGGATCACAGGGTTACGAGCAGTACTTC. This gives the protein CATSEGSQGYEQYF.

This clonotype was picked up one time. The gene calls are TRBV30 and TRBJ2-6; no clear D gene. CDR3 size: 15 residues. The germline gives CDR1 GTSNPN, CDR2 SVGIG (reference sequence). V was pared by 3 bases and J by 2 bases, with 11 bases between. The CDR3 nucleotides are TGTGCCTGGAGACCTCGGTTGGCTGGGGCCAACGTCCTGACTTTC. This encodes CAWRPRLAGANVLTF.

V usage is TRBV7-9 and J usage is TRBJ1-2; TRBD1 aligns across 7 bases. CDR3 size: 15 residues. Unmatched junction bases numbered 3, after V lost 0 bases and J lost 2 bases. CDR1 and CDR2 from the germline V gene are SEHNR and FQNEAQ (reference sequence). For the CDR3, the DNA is TGTGCCAGCAGCTTAGCTGGAGGGGGCAACTATGGCTACACCTTC. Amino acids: CASSLAGGGNYGYTF.

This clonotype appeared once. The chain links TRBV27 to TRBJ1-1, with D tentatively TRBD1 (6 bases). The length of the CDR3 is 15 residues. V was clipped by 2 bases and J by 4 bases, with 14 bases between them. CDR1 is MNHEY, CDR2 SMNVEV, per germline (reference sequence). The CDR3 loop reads CASSLSRGHGTEAFF. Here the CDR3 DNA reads TGTGCCAGCAGTTTAAGCCGGGGGCATGGCACTGAAGCTTTCTTT.

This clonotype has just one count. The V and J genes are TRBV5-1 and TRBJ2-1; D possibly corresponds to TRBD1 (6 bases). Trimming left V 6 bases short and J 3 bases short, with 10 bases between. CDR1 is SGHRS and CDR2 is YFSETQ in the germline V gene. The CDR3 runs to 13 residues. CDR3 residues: CASTRDIYNEQFF. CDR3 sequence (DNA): TGCGCCAGCACCCGGGACATCTACAATGAGCAGTTCTTC.

As DNA, the CDR3 is TGTGCCTGGAGCCGGGACAGGGGGTACCAAGAGACCCAGTACTTC. Its protein product is CAWSRDRGYQETQYF. The chain has TRBV30 and TRBJ2-5, with 11 bases that match TRBD1. This CDR3 spans 15 amino acids. With 3 bases clipped from V and 0 bases from J, the junction kept 3 bases outside the gene matches. The germline V gene encodes CDR1 GTSNPN and CDR2 SVGIG (reference sequence).

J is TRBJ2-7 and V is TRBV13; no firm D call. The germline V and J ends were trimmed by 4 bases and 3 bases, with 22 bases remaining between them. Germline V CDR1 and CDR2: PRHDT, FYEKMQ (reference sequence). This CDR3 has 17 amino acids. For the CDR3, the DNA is TGTGCCAGCAGCTATAGGCAGGTCTACTCGGAGCGCTACGAGCAGTACTTC. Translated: CASSYRQVYSERYEQYF.

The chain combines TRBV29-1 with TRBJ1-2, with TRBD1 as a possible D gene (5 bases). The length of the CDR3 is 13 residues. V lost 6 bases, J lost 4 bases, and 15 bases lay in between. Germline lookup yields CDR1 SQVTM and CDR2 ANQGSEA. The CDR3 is CSVLRGEVYGYTF. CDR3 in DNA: TGCAGCGTATTAAGAGGGGAAGTCTATGGCTACACCTTC.

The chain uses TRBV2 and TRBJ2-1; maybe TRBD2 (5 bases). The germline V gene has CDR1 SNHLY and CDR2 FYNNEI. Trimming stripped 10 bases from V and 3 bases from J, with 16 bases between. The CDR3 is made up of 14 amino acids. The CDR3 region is CATFGLDFYNEQFF. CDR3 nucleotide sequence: TGTGCCACCTTCGGACTGGACTTCTACAATGAGCAGTTCTTC.

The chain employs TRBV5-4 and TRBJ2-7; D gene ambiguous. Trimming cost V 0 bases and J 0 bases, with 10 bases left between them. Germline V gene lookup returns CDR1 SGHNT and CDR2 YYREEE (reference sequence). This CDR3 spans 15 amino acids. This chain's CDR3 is CASSLAPRSSYEQYF. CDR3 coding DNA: TGTGCCAGCAGCTTGGCCCCTAGGAGCTCCTACGAGCAGTACTTC.

CDR3 sequence reads: CATFGIAGTGYGYTF. The CDR3 region has the DNA TGTGCCACCTTCGGGATCGCCGGGACAGGCTATGGCTACACCTTC. The rearrangement uses TRBV28 and TRBJ1-2; 8 bases fit TRBD1. CDR3 length equals 15 residues. V trimming: 10 bases; J trimming: 4 bases; junction bases outside the gene matches: 14. Germline V gives CDR1 MDHEN, CDR2 SYDVKM.

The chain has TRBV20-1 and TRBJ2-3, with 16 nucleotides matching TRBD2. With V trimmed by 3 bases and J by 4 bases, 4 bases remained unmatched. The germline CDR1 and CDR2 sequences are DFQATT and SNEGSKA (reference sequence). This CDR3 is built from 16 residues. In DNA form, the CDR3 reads TGCAGTGCTAGTGACGGGACTAGCGGGGGGGCAGATACGCAGTATTTT. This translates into CSASDGTSGGADTQYF.